The 32 T cell receptor beta chains in this list originate from one sample, sequenced in a study of blood T cells in healthy people across ages. Next came a second PCR, run for about 6 to 12 cycles, which used a sample-barcoded 5' primer along with a J-beta primer mix. TCRdb re-analysed the 5' RACE reads in MiXCR, keeping a single row per CDR3 protein. The data show approximately 780,000 distinct CDR3 sequences, around 24% seen once. These sequences were also reported in another study, on T cells of mothers and their children.

Sequencing was carried out using blood. All receptors come from a boy between 10 and 17 years old in good health.

This clonotype came up many times. The CDR3: CASSVQGSYNEQFF. The CDR3 DNA is TGTGCCAGCAGTGTCCAGGGTTCCTACAATGAGCAGTTCTTC. This chain joins TRBV9 and TRBJ2-1, with TRBD1 as a possible D gene (5 bases). Trimming stripped 5 bases from V and 1 base from J, with 10 bases between. The CDR3 sequence is 14 residues long. Germline CDR1 SGDLS, CDR2 YYNGEE.

This clonotype appeared a few times. This sequence joins TRBV2 and TRBJ2-1, with 10 nucleotides matching TRBD2. From germline, CDR1 is SNHLY and CDR2 FYNNEI. V was pared by 3 bases and J by 5 bases, with 4 bases of the junction left unmatched. This CDR3 region has 15 residues. The CDR3 nucleotides read TGTGCCAGCAGTGATGTTAGCGGGGGGCACAATGAGCAGTTCTTC. Amino acid sequence: CASSDVSGGHNEQFF. The full variable domain, in which reference TRBV2 and TRBJ2-1 provide the parts outside the CDR3, is EPEVTQTPSHQVTQMGQEVILRCVPISNHLYFYWYRQILGQKVEFLVSFYNNEISEKSEIFDDQFSVERPDGSNFTLKIRSTKLEDSAMYFCASSDVSGGHNEQFFGPGTRLTVL.

This clonotype was seen just once. The chain links TRBV20-1 to TRBJ2-3, with 9 bases that match TRBD1. CDR1 DFQATT and CDR2 SNEGSKA come from the germline V gene (reference sequence). Trimming removed 3 bases from V and 1 base from J; junction bases left unmatched: 5. CDR3 length: 15 residues. The CDR3: CSARGQGTGTDTQYF. In DNA form, the CDR3 reads TGCAGTGCTAGGGGACAGGGTACGGGCACAGATACGCAGTATTTT.

The V and J genes are TRBV12-5 and TRBJ1-2; possibly TRBD1 for D (5 bases). The CDR3 consists of 11 residues. Trimming pared 7 bases from V and 8 bases from J, leaving 11 bases between. Germline V gives CDR1 LGHNT, CDR2 FRNRAP. The CDR3, as DNA: TGTGCTAGTGCCCGGGGGTACGGCTACACCTTC. Its translation: CASARGYGYTF.

With respect to this clonotype: The junction departs from the called germline gene at one end, perhaps through a read error. The gene calls are TRBV4-1 and TRBJ2-5; possible D gene TRBD2, 6 bases. Per germline, CDR1 MGHRA and CDR2 YSYEKL. The CDR3 has 11 amino acids. CDR3 sequence reads: CACSLGGVRYF. The CDR3 DNA reads as TGCGCCTGCAGCCTAGGAGGGGTTCGGTACTTC.

The V gene is TRBV6-5, the J gene TRBJ2-2, with D possibly TRBD2 on 6 matching bases. The ends were cut back, 6 bases at V and 4 bases at J, with 15 bases in the middle. This CDR3 region has 15 residues. Germline loops: CDR1 MNHEY, CDR2 SVGAGI. This CDR3 is CASSRSGGSTGELFF. Written as DNA, the CDR3 is TGTGCCAGCAGCCGATCCGGGGGTAGCACCGGGGAGCTGTTTTTT.

V is TRBV6-5 and J is TRBJ1-2; TRBD1 is a possible D gene (5 bases). The length of the CDR3 is 13 residues. CDR1 and CDR2 from the germline V gene are MNHEY and SVGAGI. The ends were cut back, 6 bases at V and 6 bases at J, with 14 bases in the middle. DNA for the CDR3: TGTGCCAGCAGACTACCGGGCAGGGATGGCTACACCTTC. This codes for CASRLPGRDGYTF.

J is TRBJ2-2 and V is TRBV9, with D possibly matching TRBD2 (6 bases). The V gene's germline CDR1 is SGDLS and CDR2 YYNGEE. This CDR3 contains 16 residues. Trimming removed 0 bases at V and 3 bases at J, with 12 bases between. CDR3 nucleotides: TGTGCCAGCAGCGTAGAAGTTAGCGGATACACCGGGGAGCTGTTTTTT. This sequence encodes CASSVEVSGYTGELFF.

The sample holds a few counts of this clonotype. This chain uses TRBV4-3 with TRBJ2-7; unclear D gene. Germline loops: CDR1 LGHNA, CDR2 YSLEER. V lost 0 bases and J lost 2, with 11 bases in between. This CDR3 is built from 15 residues. CDR3 DNA: TGCGCCAGCAGCCAAGAGAGTCCCGGAACCTACGAGCAGTACTTC. Translation: CASSQESPGTYEQYF.

This clonotype showed up just a few times. This chain joins TRBV20-1 and TRBJ2-1, with D unresolved. The DNA matches TRBJ2-7 better at its end, which makes the J call doubtful. The CDR3 is made up of 15 amino acids. Germline V gene lookup returns CDR1 DFQATT and CDR2 SNEGSKA (reference sequence). CDR3 protein: CSAARQGRPTYEQYF. DNA of the CDR3: TGCAGTGCTGCGCGGCAAGGGCGTCCGACCTACGAGCAGTACTTC.

This CDR3 reads CASTVSNQPQHF. The CDR3 bases are TGTGCCAGCACGGTCTCAAATCAGCCCCAGCATTTT. The chain links TRBV6-1 to TRBJ1-5; no firm D call. Trimming left V 7 bases short and J 4 bases short, with 8 bases between. Germline V gives CDR1 MNHNS, CDR2 SASEGT. CDR3 size: 12 residues.

The rearrangement links TRBV10-3 to TRBJ2-2; TRBD1 agrees at 10 bases. This CDR3 is 16 amino acids long. Germline V gene data show CDR1 as ENHRY and CDR2 as SYGVKD. V was pared by 4 bases and J by 0 bases, with 2 bases of the junction left unmatched. The CDR3 DNA follows: TGTGCCATCAGTGGGGACAGGGGCGCGAACACCGGGGAGCTGTTTTTT. Residues: CAISGDRGANTGELFF.

CDR3 in amino acids: CASSSHSGGQETQYF. Here the CDR3 DNA reads TGTGCCAGCAGCTCCCATAGCGGGGGGCAAGAGACCCAGTACTTC. This rearrangement joins TRBV7-2 to TRBJ2-5; 10 bases map to TRBD2. Per the germline V gene, CDR1 is SGHTA and CDR2 is FQGNSA. V shed 4 bases, J shed 2 bases, and the junction held 4 bases outside the gene matches. CDR3 length equals 15 residues.

This clonotype was found many times. A read error may account for a junction end that differs from germline. The chain uses TRBV5-1 and TRBJ2-5; D is perhaps TRBD2 (6 bases). CDR1 is SGHRS, CDR2 YFSETQ, per germline. This CDR3 is built from 12 residues. This CDR3 is CASSSRGETQYF. The CDR3, as DNA: TGTGCCAGCAGTTCCCGGGGGGAGACCCAGTACTTC.

With respect to this clonotype: One junction end disagrees with the germline gene, perhaps due to a read error. V and J are TRBV7-2 and TRBJ2-1, with TRBD2 matching over 7 bases. Looked up from germline, CDR1 is SGHTA and CDR2 is FQGNSA. The CDR3 sequence is 15 residues long. CDR3 amino acids: CACSPPGGNYNEQFF. Here the CDR3 DNA reads TGTGCCTGCAGCCCCCCGGGGGGTAACTACAATGAGCAGTTCTTC.

The chain combines TRBV7-6 with TRBJ1-2, with a tentative D call TRBD1 (6 bases). The CDR3 has 15 residues. Germline V CDR1 and CDR2: SGHVS, FNYEAQ. The V and J ends lost 0 bases and 3 bases respectively, with 11 bases between them. The chain's CDR3 is CASSLAQAGDYGYTF. CDR3 coding DNA: TGTGCCAGCAGCTTAGCCCAGGCAGGGGACTATGGCTACACCTTC. Full variable domain (missing parts from reference TRBV7-6 and TRBJ1-2): GAGVSQSPRYKVTKRGQDVALRCDPISGHVSLYWYRQALGQGPEFLTYFNYEAQQDKSGLPNDRFSAERPEGSISTLTIQRTEQRDSAMYRCASSLAQAGDYGYTFGSGTRLTVV.

This clonotype occurred a few times. The V gene is TRBV6-5, the J gene TRBJ2-2; D gene ambiguous. V shed 5 bases and J shed 2 bases, with 15 bases lying between them. This CDR3 comprises 16 residues. Germline V gives CDR1 MNHEY, CDR2 SVGAGI. The CDR3 coding sequence is TGTGCCAGCAGTCCCGCGCGACCGTATAACACCGGGGAGCTGTTTTTT. It specifies CASSPARPYNTGELFF.

This clonotype was seen a handful of times. The gene calls are TRBV11-2 and TRBJ2-7; the D is unclear. This CDR3 is built from 12 residues. V was cut by 2 bases and J by 7 bases, with 9 bases left in between. The V gene's germline CDR1 is SGHAT and CDR2 FQNNGV. The CDR3 bases are TGTGCCAGCAGCTTAAACTCCGTTGAGCAGTACTTC. Its translation is CASSLNSVEQYF. The complete variable domain, with remaining parts taken from reference TRBV11-2 and TRBJ2-7, reads EAGVAQSPRYKIIEKRQSVAFWCNPISGHATLYWYQQILGQGPKLLIQFQNNGVVDDSQLPKDRFSAERLKGVDSTLKIQPAKLEDSAVYLCASSLNSVEQYFGPGTRLTVT.

The chain is built from TRBV6-4 and TRBJ2-2; 9 bases align to TRBD2. Germline assignment: CDR1 MRHNA and CDR2 SNTAGT. CDR3 size: 15 residues. The junction had 6 bases not matched to a gene; V was cut back by 6 bases and J by 4 bases. The CDR3 sequence is CASRASGAVTGELFF. CDR3 nucleotides: TGTGCCAGCAGAGCTAGCGGGGCGGTCACCGGGGAGCTGTTTTTT.

The CDR3 nucleotides read TGTGCCAGCAGTTCCCGGGACTACCCCTCCTACGAGCAGTACTTC. Protein: CASSSRDYPSYEQYF. The rearrangement uses TRBV6-6 and TRBJ2-7; 7 bases agree with TRBD2. Germline V lookup: CDR1 MNHNY, CDR2 SVGAGI (reference sequence). This CDR3 spans 15 amino acids. V was clipped by 4 bases and J by 0 bases; unmatched bases: 6.

This chain joins TRBV24-1 and TRBJ2-7; no firm D call. The CDR3 spans 13 residues. V lost 0 bases, J lost 5 bases, and 7 bases lay in between. Germline CDR1 and CDR2: KGHDR and SFDVKD. The CDR3 region is CATSDLNWHEQYF. The CDR3 bases are TGTGCCACCAGTGATTTGAATTGGCACGAGCAGTACTTC.

This clonotype was counted ten times or more. The chain couples TRBV4-2 to TRBJ1-1, with D possibly being TRBD1 (6 bases). V was trimmed by 0 bases and J by 1 base, leaving 6 bases between them. The V gene's germline CDR1 is LGHNA and CDR2 YNFKEQ. The CDR3 totals 14 residues. The DNA of the CDR3 is TGTGCCAGCAGCCAAGAAGGGGGGAACACTGAAGCTTTCTTT. Its translation: CASSQEGGNTEAFF.

This clonotype was counted once. The V and J genes are TRBV7-8 and TRBJ2-3; TRBD2 aligns across 8 bases. Germline values: CDR1 SGHVS, CDR2 FQNEAQ. The trim removed 6 bases at V and 6 bases at J, leaving 11 bases unmatched. This CDR3 contains 15 residues. The CDR3 coding sequence is TGTGCCAGCAGTTTTCCGGGACTAGATTCGGATACGCAGTATTTT. Translated: CASSFPGLDSDTQYF.

The J gene is TRBJ1-5, the V gene TRBV6-6, with 7 bases matching TRBD1. The length of the CDR3 is 16 residues. CDR1 is MNHNY, CDR2 SVGAGI, per germline (reference sequence). The V segment lost 8 bases and the J segment 2 bases; nucleotides outside the gene matches: 12. CDR3 loop: CASGPRTGGGNQPQHF. The CDR3 DNA sequence: TGTGCCAGCGGTCCCCGGACAGGCGGTGGCAATCAGCCCCAGCATTTT.

The chain employs TRBV7-3 and TRBJ2-7; 11 nucleotides match TRBD2. The CDR3 runs 16 residues. CDR1 is SGHTA and CDR2 is FQGTGA in the germline V gene. V dropped 4 bases and J dropped 0; count of bases not matched to a gene: 5. The CDR3 nucleotides are TGTGCCAGCAGCTCGGAACTAGCGGGGGTCTCCTACGAGCAGTACTTC. Protein product: CASSSELAGVSYEQYF.

In this sample, this clonotype turned up many times. The chain employs TRBV20-1 and TRBJ2-5; no clear D. Trimming shortened V by 5 bases and J by 11 bases, and 12 bases separated the two germline ends. Germline CDR1 reads DFQATT; CDR2 reads SNEGSKA (reference sequence). The CDR3 sequence is 10 residues long. The CDR3 sequence: CSAGSEPQYF. The CDR3 coding sequence is TGCAGTGCTGGTTCGGAACCTCAGTACTTC.

This clonotype was seen a handful of times. The chain employs TRBV7-9 and TRBJ2-7, with D hard to call. V was cut by 5 bases and J by 2 bases, with 16 bases left in between. This CDR3 spans 15 amino acids. Germline V gene data show CDR1 as SEHNR and CDR2 as FQNEAQ (reference sequence). CDR3 DNA sequence: TGTGCCAGCAGCCTTTCCCCTACTGGGGCCTACGAGCAGTACTTC. It codes for CASSLSPTGAYEQYF.

The rearrangement links TRBV7-9 to TRBJ1-4; no clear D. Trimming left V 5 bases short and J 0 bases short, with 16 bases between. The CDR3 is 17 amino acids. Germline V CDR1 and CDR2: SEHNR, FQNEAQ (reference sequence). The CDR3 DNA sequence: TGTGCCAGCAGCCGAAGTAGCGGACCCTCAACTAATGAAAAACTGTTTTTT. Translation gives CASSRSSGPSTNEKLFF.

V is TRBV7-2 and J is TRBJ2-1, with 15 bases lining up with TRBD2. This CDR3 is 15 amino acids long. Trimming at V came to 5 bases and at J to 12 bases, leaving 8 bases not matched to a gene. Germline V lookup: CDR1 SGHTA, CDR2 FQGNSA. The CDR3 DNA follows: TGTGCCAGCAGCCCGGGGACTAGCGGGGGGCGGGCGCAGTTCTTC. It specifies CASSPGTSGGRAQFF. The full variable domain, completed using reference TRBV7-2 and TRBJ2-1, is GAGVSQSPSNKVTEKGKDVELRCDPISGHTALYWYRQSLGQGLEFLIYFQGNSAPDKSGLPSDRFSAERTGGSVSTLTIQRTQQEDSAVYLCASSPGTSGGRAQFFGPGTRLTVL.

This chain uses TRBV9 with TRBJ1-2; 7 positions match TRBD1. The CDR3 loop spans 14 amino acids. V shed 0 bases and J 6 bases; nucleotides not matched to a gene: 5. The germline CDR1 and CDR2 sequences are SGDLS and YYNGEE. CDR3 in amino acids: CASSVVGTANGYTF. Written as DNA, the CDR3 is TGTGCCAGCAGCGTAGTCGGGACAGCGAATGGCTACACCTTC. Based on the CDR3 plus reference TRBV9 and TRBJ1-2, the full variable domain is DSGVTQTPKHLITATGQRVTLRCSPRSGDLSVYWYQQSLDQGLQFLIQYYNGEERAKGNILERFSAQQFPDLHSELNLSSLELGDSALYFCASSVVGTANGYTFGSGTRLTVV.

The rearrangement joins TRBV21-1 to TRBJ2-2; the D call of TRBD2 is as the table states it, not checked on the DNA. TRBV21-1 is annotated as a pseudogene. This CDR3 spans 15 amino acids. Written as DNA, the CDR3 is TGTGCCAGCAGCAAAGAGGACTGCTTCACCCGGGAGCTGTTTTTT. Encoded protein: CASSKEDCFTRELFF.

This clonotype was seen many times. The germline gene is not matched at one end of the junction; a read error may be the cause. The rearrangement uses TRBV5-1 and TRBJ2-3, with unresolved D. Germline lookup yields CDR1 SGHRS and CDR2 YFSETQ. The CDR3 length is 11 residues. The CDR3 loop reads CASSSADTQYF. The CDR3 bases are TGTGCCAGCAGCTCCGCAGATACGCAGTATTTT.